These T cell receptor beta chains were read from a single sample in a study of shared clonotypes between healthy human individuals. Generated by immunoSEQ multiplex PCR, the TCRdb table keeps only in-frame clones and is missing some. The sample includes about 1 million clones, about 75% of them seen just once. The sequenced sample consisted of memory CD4+ T cells sorted from blood. These TCRs come from a man between 18 and 35 years old in good health. The CDR3 runs from the conserved cysteine through the conserved F or W. The order of the fields is D gene, J gene, clone size, V gene, CDR3 protein, CDR3 DNA. The D gene is left open where the match is weak. Expanded clones are given a class, and other clones once, few, many or no size at all.

>-|TRBJ1-2|-|TRBV6-4
CASSALIRDKVTDSYGYTF
TGTGCCAGCAGTGCCTTGATCCGGGACAAGGTTACGGACTCCTATGGCTACACCTTC
>TRBD1|TRBJ2-2|-|TRBV7-2
CASSITGAHTGELFF
TGTGCCAGCAGCATTACAGGGGCCCACACCGGGGAGCTGTTTTTT
>-|TRBJ2-7|-|TRBV28
CASSLYGAEQYF
TGTGCCAGCAGTTTATACGGGGCCGAGCAGTACTTC
>-|TRBJ2-7|-|TRBV10-2
CASSERYEQYF
TGCGCCAGCAGTGAGAGGTACGAGCAGTACTTC
>TRBD1|TRBJ2-1|-|TRBV18
CASSPGQGKQFF
TGTGCCAGCTCACCGGGACAGGGAAAGCAGTTCTTC
>TRBD1|TRBJ1-3|-|TRBV6-6
CASSLRTGQTGNTIYF
TGTGCCAGCAGTCTCCGGACAGGACAGACTGGAAACACCATATATTTT
>-|TRBJ1-4|-|TRBV5-6
CASSPDGGGSNEKLFF
TGTGCCAGCAGCCCCGACGGCGGTGGGTCTAATGAAAAACTGTTTTTT
>TRBD2|TRBJ2-2|-|TRBV5-1
CASRLAEYTGELFF
TGCGCCAGCAGGCTAGCGGAGTACACCGGGGAGCTGTTTTTT
>TRBD2|TRBJ2-3|-|TRBV19
CASSFLSTSGRVDTQYF
TGTGCCAGTAGTTTCCTTTCGACTAGCGGGAGGGTGGATACGCAGTATTTT
>-|TRBJ1-1|many|TRBV2
CASSPLTENTEAFF
TGTGCCAGCAGTCCGCTGACAGAGAACACTGAAGCTTTCTTT
>TRBD1|TRBJ1-1|once|TRBV7-8
CASSPGQGHTEAFF
TGTGCCAGCAGCCCTGGACAGGGGCACACTGAAGCTTTCTTT
>-|TRBJ1-6|-|TRBV5-1
CASSLGPSGSPLHF
TGCGCCAGCAGCTTGGGCCCATCGGGCTCACCCCTCCACTTT
>TRBD2|TRBJ2-3|-|TRBV5-1
CASSLALLAGAPDTQYF
TGCGCCAGCAGCTTGGCCTTACTAGCGGGAGCTCCAGATACGCAGTATTTT
>-|TRBJ1-4|-|TRBV30
CAWSLPLEPDEKLFF
TGTGCCTGGAGTTTGCCCCTCGAGCCGGATGAAAAACTGTTTTTT
>-|TRBJ1-3|-|TRBV18
CASSPTGGNTIYF
TGTGCCAGCTCTCCAACGGGAGGAAACACCATATATTTT
>-|TRBJ1-1|-|TRBV12-2
CASRLETGLEAFF
TGTGCAAGTCGCTTAGAAACAGGGCTAGAAGCTTTCTTT
>TRBD1|TRBJ1-4|-|TRBV9
CASSARGDNRGATNEKLFF
TGTGCCAGCAGCGCCAGAGGAGACAACAGGGGTGCAACTAATGAAAAACTGTTTTTT
>-|TRBJ1-5|few|TRBV30
CAWSPPWGLSNQPQHF
TGTGCCTGGAGTCCCCCGTGGGGTTTGAGCAATCAGCCCCAGCATTTT
>-|TRBJ2-3|-|TRBV5-1
CASSRLVASTDTQYF
TGCGCCAGCAGCAGGCTAGTGGCTAGCACAGATACGCAGTATTTT
>TRBD1|TRBJ2-5|-|TRBV5-1
CASSATTGSETQYF
TGCGCCAGCAGCGCAACGACAGGGTCGGAGACCCAGTACTTC
>-|TRBJ2-5|-|TRBV6-5
CASSFQRKETQYF
TGTGCCAGCAGCTTCCAAAGGAAAGAGACCCAGTACTTC
>TRBD1|TRBJ1-3|-|TRBV4-1
CASSQSRGYTIYF
TGCGCCAGCAGCCAATCCAGGGGGTACACCATATATTTT
>-|TRBJ1-2|-|TRBV6-1
CASRRDANYGYTF
TGTGCCAGCAGGAGGGACGCTAACTATGGCTACACCTTC
>-|TRBJ2-7|many|TRBV18
CASSPPPSPYEQYF
TGTGCCAGCTCACCACCCCCCAGTCCATACGAGCAGTACTTC
>TRBD1|TRBJ1-2|-|TRBV19
CASSDRGTGGYTF
TGTGCCAGTAGCGACAGGGGGACAGGGGGCTACACCTTC
>TRBD2|TRBJ2-3|-|TRBV23-1
CASSRASGRSCTDTQYF
TGCGCCAGCAGTCGAGCTAGCGGGAGGTCGTGCACAGATACGCAGTATTTT
>-|TRBJ2-5|-|TRBV21-1
CASSNSLWLAGAQETQYF
TGTGCCAGCAGCAATTCACTTTGGCTAGCGGGGGCCCAAGAGACCCAGTACTTC
>-|TRBJ2-5|-|TRBV19
CASSIRQRETQYF
TGTGCCAGTAGTATTCGGCAGCGAGAGACCCAGTACTTC
>TRBD2|TRBJ2-1|-|TRBV7-9
CASSRGRTPSGDNEQFF
TGTGCCAGCAGCCGCGGAAGAACGCCTAGCGGGGATAATGAGCAGTTCTTC
>-|TRBJ2-7|-|TRBV19
CASSVPGAWEQYF
TGTGCCAGTAGTGTTCCGGGCGCATGGGAGCAGTACTTC
>-|TRBJ1-2|-|TRBV2
CASNADWYYGYTF
TGTGCCAGCAATGCGGATTGGTACTATGGCTACACCTTC
>TRBD2|TRBJ2-5|-|TRBV30
CAWRRPSGSQETQYF
TGTGCCTGGCGGAGGCCTAGCGGGAGTCAAGAGACCCAGTACTTC
>TRBD2|TRBJ2-5|-|TRBV9
CASSLSGGRETQYF
TGTGCCAGCAGCTTGAGCGGGGGGAGGGAGACCCAGTACTTC
>-|TRBJ2-3|-|TRBV6-1
CASGEGGGDTQYF
TGTGCCAGCGGAGAGGGGGGGGGAGATACGCAGTATTTT
>TRBD1|TRBJ2-7|-|TRBV6-5
CASSYGQGTYEQYF
TGTGCCAGCAGTTACGGACAGGGAACCTACGAGCAGTACTTC
>-|TRBJ1-6|-|TRBV7-9
CASSYQGGAGTYNSPLHF
TGTGCCAGCAGCTACCAAGGGGGGGCAGGGACCTATAATTCACCCCTCCACTTT
>TRBD2|TRBJ2-5|few|TRBV4-2
CASSQDPGTSWGTQYF
TGTGCCAGCAGCCAAGATCCCGGGACTAGCTGGGGGACCCAGTACTTC
>TRBD2|TRBJ2-7|-|TRBV15
CATSRLGTSGVPSREQYF
TGTGCCACCAGCAGACTTGGGACTAGCGGGGTCCCTTCAAGGGAGCAGTACTTC
>TRBD2|TRBJ2-1|-|TRBV19
CASSISRGGPRNEQFF
TGTGCCAGTAGTATTTCACGGGGGGGGCCTAGGAATGAGCAGTTCTTC
>TRBD1|TRBJ1-3|-|TRBV5-1
CASSTRDRHSGNTIYF
TGCGCCAGCAGCACAAGGGACAGGCACTCTGGAAACACCATATATTTT
>-|TRBJ2-3|-|TRBV7-9
CASSPGSSGDTQYF
TGTGCCAGCAGCCCCGGGTCCTCAGGCGATACGCAGTATTTT
>-|TRBJ2-1|-|TRBV30
CAWSGRNEQFF
TGTGCCTGGAGTGGTCGTAATGAGCAGTTCTTC
>-|TRBJ2-5|-|TRBV5-1
CASSLSTWEETQYF
TGCGCCAGCAGCTTATCTACATGGGAGGAGACCCAGTACTTC
>-|TRBJ2-7|-|TRBV30
CAWSVGPYEQYF
TGTGCCTGGAGTGTGGGTCCCTACGAGCAGTACTTC
>TRBD2|TRBJ2-2|-|TRBV5-1
CASSLGAGENTGELFF
TGCGCCAGCAGCTTGGGAGCGGGAGAGAACACCGGGGAGCTGTTTTTT
>TRBD2|TRBJ2-7|once|TRBV28
CASSSLSPSGGQGRQYF
TGTGCCAGCAGTTCATTATCTCCTAGCGGGGGGCAGGGGCGGCAGTACTTC
>-|TRBJ1-1|-|TRBV11-2
CASSLAPTTNTEAFF
TGTGCCAGCAGCTTAGCCCCAACGACGAACACTGAAGCTTTCTTT
>TRBD1|TRBJ1-6|-|TRBV19
CASSVGQGTNSPLHF
TGTGCCAGTAGTGTCGGACAGGGAACAAATTCACCCCTCCACTTT
>-|TRBJ2-7|-|TRBV11-2
CASSLEGFVSYEQYF
TGTGCCAGCAGCTTAGAAGGGTTTGTATCCTACGAGCAGTACTTC
>-|TRBJ2-6|-|TRBV28
CASSSAASGANVLTF
TGTGCCAGCAGTTCGGCAGCTTCTGGGGCCAACGTCCTGACTTTC
>-|TRBJ2-1|once|TRBV12-5
CASCFKEDNEQFF
TGTGCTAGTTGCTTTAAAGAAGACAATGAGCAGTTCTTC
>-|TRBJ2-3|-|TRBV5-1
CASNRGRGGTDTQYF
TGCGCCAGCAATCGCGGACGGGGCGGCACAGATACGCAGTATTTT
>-|TRBJ2-7|-|TRBV7-2
CASSLAYRLQAADEQYF
TGTGCCAGCAGCTTAGCGTACCGGCTGCAAGCAGCAGACGAGCAGTACTTC
>TRBD1|TRBJ2-6|-|TRBV6-5
CASRTGEAGANVLTF
TGTGCCAGCAGGACAGGGGAGGCTGGGGCCAACGTCCTGACTTTC
>-|TRBJ2-7|-|TRBV4-3
CASSQVDRSSYEQYF
TGCGCCAGCAGCCAAGTAGACAGGAGCTCCTACGAGCAGTACTTC